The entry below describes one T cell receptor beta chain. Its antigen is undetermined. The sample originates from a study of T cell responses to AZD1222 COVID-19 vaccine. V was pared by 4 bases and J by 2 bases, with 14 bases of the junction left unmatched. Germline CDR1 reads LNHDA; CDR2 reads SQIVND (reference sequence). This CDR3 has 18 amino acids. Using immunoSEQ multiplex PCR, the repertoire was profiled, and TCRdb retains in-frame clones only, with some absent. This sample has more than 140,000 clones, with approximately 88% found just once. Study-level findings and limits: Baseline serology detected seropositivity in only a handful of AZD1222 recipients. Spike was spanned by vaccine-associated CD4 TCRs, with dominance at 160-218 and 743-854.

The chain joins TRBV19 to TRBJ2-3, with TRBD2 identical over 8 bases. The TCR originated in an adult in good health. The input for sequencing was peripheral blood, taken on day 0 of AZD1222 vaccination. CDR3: CASSKATGTSHFTDTQYF. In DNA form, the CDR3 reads TGTGCCAGTAGTAAAGCTACCGGGACTAGTCATTTCACAGATACGCAGTATTTT.